Following are 24 T cell receptor beta chains from one sample sequenced in a study of early T cells in non-severe SARS-CoV-2 infection. TCRdb reanalysed the 5' RACE reads using MiXCR and keeps one entry per CDR3 protein. In the table there are around 40,000 distinct CDR3 sequences, more than 5.5% of which are singletons. Specimen: whole blood. These receptors were taken from an adult who was a healthcare worker with PCR-confirmed SARS-CoV-2 infection or an uninfected control (not recorded which).

This chain uses TRBV7-8 with TRBJ2-3; D gene unclear. The CDR3 is 15 residues long. Germline V gene lookup returns CDR1 SGHVS and CDR2 FQNEAQ. Deletions cut 1 base from V and 2 bases from J, with 10 bases between. The DNA for the CDR3 is TGTGCCAGCAGCTTAGTGTTCACGAACACAGATACGCAGTATTTT. It codes for CASSLVFTNTDTQYF.

This clonotype was observed a few times. This chain joins TRBV11-2 and TRBJ2-1; 12 positions match TRBD2. The germline V gene has CDR1 SGHAT and CDR2 FQNNGV. Unmatched junction bases numbered 12, after V lost 5 bases and J lost 7 bases. The CDR3 length is 17 residues. The CDR3 protein is CASSAISSGRARNEQFF. CDR3 DNA sequence: TGTGCCAGCAGCGCTATTTCTAGCGGGAGGGCCAGGAATGAGCAGTTCTTC.

There are many counts of this clonotype. The chain has TRBV18 and TRBJ2-6, with D unresolved. Germline V CDR1 and CDR2: KGHSH, LQKENI. This CDR3 region has 15 residues. Between the trimmed V and J ends, which lost 0 bases and 2 bases, there was a span of 5 bases. The CDR3 spells CASSPPGAGANVLTF. In DNA form, the CDR3 reads TGTGCCAGCTCACCACCGGGTGCTGGGGCCAACGTCCTGACTTTC. The variable domain in full, completed from reference TRBV18 and TRBJ2-6, reads NAGVMQNPRHLVRRRGQEARLRCSPMKGHSHVYWYRQLPEEGLKFMVYLQKENIIDESGMPKERFSAEFPKEGPSILRIQQVVRGDSAAYFCASSPPGAGANVLTFGAGSRLTVL.

As regards this clonotype: This could be a read error, since a much larger clone is one nucleotide away. V and J are TRBV20-1 and TRBJ2-7; TRBD1 is a possible D gene (6 bases). Germline-derived CDR1 and CDR2 are DFQATT and SNEGSKA (reference sequence). V was pared by 3 bases and J by 4 bases, with 19 bases between. This CDR3 spans 15 amino acids. The CDR3 spells CSARATGTRAYEQYF. CDR3 in DNA: TGCAGTGCTAGGGCCACCGGGACACGGGCTTACGAGCAGTACTTC.

The table lists this clonotype with many counts. This chain connects TRBV28 to TRBJ2-1; D may correspond to TRBD1 or TRBD2 (6 bases each). Germline values: CDR1 MDHEN, CDR2 SYDVKM. The CDR3 runs 14 residues. V dropped 4 bases and J dropped 14 bases, with 21 bases sitting between them. This CDR3 is CASSSPGGGRGKFF. In nucleotides, the CDR3 is TGTGCCAGCAGTTCCCCGGGTGGGGGGCGCGGCAAGTTCTTC.

This clonotype was found many times. The chain couples TRBV7-6 to TRBJ2-5, with TRBD1 matching over 8 bases. The CDR3 length is 14 residues. From germline, CDR1 is SGHVS and CDR2 FNYEAQ. With V trimmed by 4 bases and J by 4 bases, 5 bases remained unmatched. The CDR3 sequence is CASSSGQGGETQYF. CDR3 nucleotides: TGTGCCAGCAGCTCAGGACAGGGAGGAGAGACCCAGTACTTC.

Many counts were recorded for this clonotype. The V gene is TRBV28, the J gene TRBJ2-3; D gene uncertain. The CDR3 loop spans 15 amino acids. Germline-derived CDR1 and CDR2 are MDHEN and SYDVKM. Trimming stripped 2 bases from V and 2 bases from J, with 11 bases between. Here the CDR3 DNA reads TGTGCCAGCAGTTTACTACGGTCGACCACAGATACGCAGTATTTT. Protein: CASSLLRSTTDTQYF.

In this sample, this clonotype turned up many times. This chain connects TRBV11-2 to TRBJ2-1; D possibly corresponds to TRBD2 (6 bases). From germline, CDR1 is SGHAT and CDR2 FQNNGV. The CDR3 is made up of 13 amino acids. V lost 5 bases and J 6 bases, leaving 11 bases between the germline ends. The CDR3 coding sequence is TGTGCCAGCAGCGCGGCCGGGGGCAATGAGCAGTTCTTC. This sequence encodes CASSAAGGNEQFF.

This clonotype was observed at least ten times. V usage is TRBV6-1 and J usage is TRBJ1-5; D perhaps matches TRBD1 (5 bases). V lost 7 bases and J lost 9, with 31 bases in between. Per the germline V gene, CDR1 is MNHNS and CDR2 is SASEGT. The CDR3 runs to 18 residues. Here the CDR3 DNA reads TGTGCCAGCACTCGGGTCCGGGGAGGGGCTACCATCCCTTCGCCCCAGCATTTT. Translating it yields CASTRVRGGATIPSPQHF.

CDR3 sequence: CASSLAAGASGELFF. CDR3 coding DNA: TGTGCCAGCAGCTTGGCCGCGGGAGCGAGCGGGGAGCTGTTTTTT. The chain links TRBV5-5 to TRBJ2-2, with 7 bases fitting TRBD2. The germline gives CDR1 SGHKS, CDR2 YYEKEE (reference sequence). The CDR3 has 15 residues. The ends lost 0 bases at V and 7 bases at J; junction bases unmatched: 6.

This clonotype has just a few counts. The chain couples TRBV20-1 to TRBJ2-7; unclear D gene. CDR3 length: 13 amino acids. The germline V and J ends were trimmed by 3 bases and 0 bases, with 9 bases remaining between them. Per the germline V gene, CDR1 is DFQATT and CDR2 is SNEGSKA (reference sequence). CDR3 coding DNA: TGCAGTGCTAGGACATCTAACTCCTACGAGCAGTACTTC. Encoded protein: CSARTSNSYEQYF.

In regard to this clonotype: A read error is possible here, since a much larger clone lies one base away. The gene calls are TRBV10-1 and TRBJ2-1, with 13 nucleotides matching TRBD2. The V gene's germline CDR1 is WNHNN and CDR2 SYGVQD (reference sequence). The CDR3 totals 15 residues. Here the CDR3 DNA reads TGCACCAGCAGTGAGTCGACTAGCGGGAGGCCCTCACAGTTCTTC. This codes for CTSSESTSGRPSQFF.

This clonotype has at least ten counts. The genes are TRBV10-2 and TRBJ2-5; TRBD1 matches 7 bases. The CDR3 length is 13 residues. Unmatched junction bases numbered 8, after V lost 10 bases and J lost 3 bases. From germline, CDR1 is WSHSY and CDR2 SAAADI. CDR3 nucleotides: TGCGCCACCGCAGGGGGACGGGAAGAGACCCAGTACTTC. Translating it yields CATAGGREETQYF.

As for this clonotype: Possible read error: a much larger clone is one base away. The chain is built from TRBV6-1 and TRBJ2-1, with 10 bases identical to TRBD2. The CDR3 totals 13 residues. Looked up from germline, CDR1 is MNHNS and CDR2 is SASEGT. The CDR3 reads CVTRTSGYNEQFF. In nucleotides, the CDR3 is TGTGTCACCCGGACTAGCGGATACAATGAGCAGTTCTTC.

This clonotype was observed many times. This chain joins TRBV28 and TRBJ1-1; D possibly corresponds to TRBD1 (6 bases). This CDR3 comprises 14 residues. V gave up 6 bases and J gave up 7 bases, with 18 bases separating them. Germline values: CDR1 MDHEN, CDR2 SYDVKM. CDR3: CASSSYSGTFEAFF. The CDR3, as DNA: TGTGCCAGCAGCTCATACTCCGGGACATTTGAAGCTTTCTTT.

At least ten counts were recorded for this clonotype. V and J are TRBV12-3 or TRBV12-4 and TRBJ2-7, with 10 bases lining up with TRBD2. The CDR3 extends over 16 amino acids. V dropped 6 bases and J dropped 1; count of bases not matched to a gene: 9. CDR3 nucleotide sequence: TGTGCCAGCAGGCGCTCCGGGACTAGCGAGTCCTACGAGCAGTACTTC. This sequence encodes CASRRSGTSESYEQYF.

This clonotype was detected many times. V is TRBV20-1 and J is TRBJ2-2, with 7 nucleotides matching TRBD2. The germline gives CDR1 DFQATT, CDR2 SNEGSKA (reference sequence). CDR3 length: 15 residues. The ends lost 3 bases at V and 0 bases at J; junction bases unmatched: 4. In DNA, the CDR3 is TGCAGTGCTAGTCGTCGGGGGGCGAACACCGGGGAGCTGTTTTTT. Its translation: CSASRRGANTGELFF.

This clonotype was detected many times. The chain combines TRBV28 with TRBJ2-7; D possibly matches TRBD1 or TRBD2 (5 bases each). Germline values: CDR1 MDHEN, CDR2 SYDVKM. This CDR3 has 14 amino acids. Between the trimmed V and J ends, which lost 1 base and 3 bases, there was a span of 10 bases. CDR3 nucleotide sequence: TGTGCCAGCAGTTTATCGGGACCTGACTACGAGCAGTACTTC. Residues: CASSLSGPDYEQYF.

This clonotype was picked up many times. The chain links TRBV19 to TRBJ1-5, with no clear D. V lost 11 bases, J lost 2 bases, and 13 bases lay in between. Germline V gene sequence: CDR1 LNHDA, CDR2 SQIVND (reference sequence). CDR3 length equals 13 residues. CDR3 in DNA: TGTGCCTGGGTGGGGAGGGGCAATCAGCCCCAGCATTTT. Its protein is CAWVGRGNQPQHF.

The chain joins TRBV12-3 or TRBV12-4 to TRBJ2-7, with D possibly being TRBD1 (5 bases). CDR3 length: 12 amino acids. The V end was cut by 5 bases, the J end by 6 bases, with 11 bases between. The CDR3 nucleotides are TGTGCCAGCAGTCCCAGGGTGGGCGAGCAGTACTTC. It yields the protein CASSPRVGEQYF.

This chain joins TRBV5-6 and TRBJ1-1; D gene ambiguous. The germline V gene has CDR1 SGHDT and CDR2 YYEEEE. This CDR3 is built from 14 residues. V lost 0 bases and J 1 base, leaving 7 bases between the germline ends. As DNA, the CDR3 is TGTGCCAGCAGCTTGGTCCCCAAGAACACTGAAGCTTTCTTT. This encodes CASSLVPKNTEAFF.

The table lists this clonotype with many counts. J is TRBJ2-7 and V is TRBV6-6; weak D call: TRBD2 (6 bases). CDR3 length: 15 amino acids. V shed 8 bases and J shed 0 bases, with 17 bases lying between them. Germline lookup yields CDR1 MNHNY and CDR2 SVGAGI (reference sequence). CDR3 nucleotides: TGTGCCAGCGCCCCCGGGGCGGGACCCTCCTACGAGCAGTACTTC. It yields the protein CASAPGAGPSYEQYF.

This clonotype was recorded a few times. In nucleotides, the CDR3 is TGTGCCAGCAGTTACTCGAGTAGCGGCAATGAGCAGTTCTTC. It is translated as CASSYSSSGNEQFF. The chain links TRBV6-5 to TRBJ2-1; TRBD2 is a possible D gene (6 bases). Germline V gene data show CDR1 as MNHEY and CDR2 as SVGAGI. This CDR3 is 14 amino acids long. V was clipped by 0 bases and J by 6 bases, with 9 bases between them.

This clonotype was recorded at least ten times. The rearrangement uses TRBV28 and TRBJ1-2, with TRBD1 as a possible D gene (6 bases). Germline V gene sequence: CDR1 MDHEN, CDR2 SYDVKM. Trimming pared 3 bases from V and 7 bases from J, leaving 15 bases between. CDR3 length: 14 residues. The CDR3 sequence is CASSLLGGALGYTF. The CDR3 DNA reads TGTGCCAGCAGTTTGTTGGGGGGGGCGCTTGGCTACACCTTC.